This T cell receptor (beta chain) was captured by sequencing in a study of siplizumab effects on memory and regulatory T cells. Study-level results: Proliferating siplizumab-cultured Tregs lacked confirmed suppressive function.

Measured with immunoSEQ multiplex PCR; TCRdb has only the in-frame clones, and not every one. The sample yields around 100,000 clones, about 91% seen once. The V gene end was trimmed by 4 bases and the J gene end by 7 bases; junction bases not matched to a gene: 4. This CDR3 is 14 amino acids long. The germline V gene encodes CDR1 MNHEY and CDR2 SVGAGI. As concerns this clone: Its specificity is unknown.

The source of this sequence is a human donor in good health. The V call is TRBV6-5, the J call TRBJ1-6; 7 bases map to TRBD1. Source material: CD4+ T cells sorted from blood. The DNA for the CDR3 is TGTGCCAGCAGTTCGGGACAGCTCAATTCACCCCTCCACTTT. The encoded protein is CASSSGQLNSPLHF.